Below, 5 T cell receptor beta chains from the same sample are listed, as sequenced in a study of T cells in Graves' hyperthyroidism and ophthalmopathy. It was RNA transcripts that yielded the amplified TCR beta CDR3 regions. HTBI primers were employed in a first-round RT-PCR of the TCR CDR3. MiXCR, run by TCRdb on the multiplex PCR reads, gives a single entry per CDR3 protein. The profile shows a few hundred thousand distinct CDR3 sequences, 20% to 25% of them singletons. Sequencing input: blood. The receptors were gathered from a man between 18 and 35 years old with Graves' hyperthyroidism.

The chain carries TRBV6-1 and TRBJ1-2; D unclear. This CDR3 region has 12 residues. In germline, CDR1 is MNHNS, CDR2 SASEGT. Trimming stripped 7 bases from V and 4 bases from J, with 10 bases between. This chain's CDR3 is CASIDRLYGYTF. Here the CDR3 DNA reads TGTGCCAGCATCGACCGACTCTATGGCTACACCTTC.

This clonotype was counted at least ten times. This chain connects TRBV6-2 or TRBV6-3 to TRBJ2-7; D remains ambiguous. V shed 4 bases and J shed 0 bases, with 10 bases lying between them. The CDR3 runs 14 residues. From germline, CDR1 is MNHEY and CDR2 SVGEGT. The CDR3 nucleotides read TGTGCCAGCAGTTCAGAGTTGGTCTCCTACGAGCAGTACTTC. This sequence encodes CASSSELVSYEQYF.

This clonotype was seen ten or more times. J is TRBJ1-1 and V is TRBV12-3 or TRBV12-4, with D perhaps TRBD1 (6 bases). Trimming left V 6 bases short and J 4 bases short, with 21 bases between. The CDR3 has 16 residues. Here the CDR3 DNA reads TGTGCCAGCAGCCTCCTCCCTTCAGGGGTAAGCACTGAAGCTTTCTTT. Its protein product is CASSLLPSGVSTEAFF.

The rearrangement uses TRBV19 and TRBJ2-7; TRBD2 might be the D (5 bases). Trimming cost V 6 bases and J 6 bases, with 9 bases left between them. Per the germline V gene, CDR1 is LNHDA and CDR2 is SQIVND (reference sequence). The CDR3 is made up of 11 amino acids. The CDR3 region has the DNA TGTGCCAGTAGAGTAGGGAGCGAGCAGTACTTC. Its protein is CASRVGSEQYF.

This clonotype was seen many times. The CDR3 DNA sequence: TGTGCCAGCGGGGAAGGCGAGGCCACTGAAGCTTTCTTT. It encodes CASGEGEATEAFF. The chain uses TRBV6-1 and TRBJ1-1; D not resolved. CDR1 MNHNS and CDR2 SASEGT come from the germline V gene. The germline V and J ends were trimmed by 8 bases and 4 bases, with 14 bases remaining between them. This CDR3 is 13 amino acids long.